This TCR beta chain derives from a study of cytomegalovirus exposure and HLA in healthy donors. Between the trimmed V and J ends, which lost 3 bases and 1 base, there was a span of 16 bases. Germline CDR1 is LNHNV and CDR2 is YYDKDF (reference sequence). CDR3 size: 17 residues. PCR primers comprised 60 Vbeta and 13 Jbeta primers. Some clones are missing from TCRdb's copy, which holds only in-frame ones; the method was immunoSEQ multiplex PCR. The repertoire holds under 200,000 clones, with approximately 80% as singletons. The chain links TRBV15 to TRBJ1-5; D is perhaps TRBD1 (5 bases). Source material: PBMCs. The receptor comes from a woman between 50 and 59 years old in good health and CMV-seronegative. CDR3 sequence (DNA): TGTGCCACCAGCAGCCACCTCGGGGGTTGGAGCAATCAGCCCCAGCATTTT. It translates to CATSSHLGGWSNQPQHF.